These 17 T cell receptor beta chains share one sample of origin, sequenced in a study of blood T cell repertoires in COVID-19. Some clones are missing from TCRdb's copy, which holds only in-frame ones; the method was immunoSEQ multiplex PCR. The sample holds 75,000 to 95,000 clones; approximately 88% are singletons and the top ten take 15% to 20%. Material: peripheral blood. These receptors were obtained from a woman aged 55-69 years with COVID-19, enrolled during active disease.

CDR3 protein: CASSLSPTSSNEQFF. The CDR3 DNA reads as TGTGCCAGCAGCTTGAGCCCGACTAGCAGCAATGAGCAGTTCTTC. V is TRBV5-5 and J is TRBJ2-1; TRBD2 aligns across 7 bases. Per the germline V gene, CDR1 is SGHKS and CDR2 is YYEKEE (reference sequence). This CDR3 comprises 15 residues. Trimming cost V 1 base and J 6 bases; bases outside gene matches: 7. Full variable domain (outside the CDR3, taken from reference TRBV5-5 and TRBJ2-1): DAGVTQSPTHLIKTRGQQVTLRCSPISGHKSVSWYQQVLGQGPQFIFQYYEKEERGRGNFPDRFSARQFPNYSSELNVNALLLGDSALYLCASSLSPTSSNEQFFGPGTRLTVL.

This rearrangement joins TRBV24-1 to TRBJ2-2; 7 bases match TRBD1. Germline assignment: CDR1 KGHDR and CDR2 SFDVKD. The length of the CDR3 is 13 residues. Unmatched junction bases numbered 4, after V lost 6 bases and J lost 7 bases. This CDR3 is CATSRQGGGELFF. CDR3 DNA: TGTGCCACCAGTAGACAGGGCGGCGGGGAGCTGTTTTTT.

This chain links TRBV11-2 with TRBJ2-7, with a weak D call TRBD2 (5 bases). The CDR3 sequence is 13 residues long. V lost 4 bases to trimming and J lost 7 bases, with 14 bases between them. Germline V gene lookup returns CDR1 SGHAT and CDR2 FQNNGV. CDR3 nucleotide sequence: TGTGCCAGCAGCTACCGGACGTCGGGGGAGCAGTACTTC. Translation: CASSYRTSGEQYF. The variable domain in full, with the rest retrieved from reference TRBV11-2 and TRBJ2-7, is EAGVAQSPRYKIIEKRQSVAFWCNPISGHATLYWYQQILGQGPKLLIQFQNNGVVDDSQLPKDRFSAERLKGVDSTLKIQPAKLEDSAVYLCASSYRTSGEQYFGPGTRLTVT.

The V gene is TRBV13, the J gene TRBJ1-6; 7 nucleotides align to TRBD1. J lost 9 bases, V lost 5 bases, and 10 bases had no gene match. CDR3 length equals 15 residues. CDR1 is PRHDT, CDR2 FYEKMQ, per germline (reference sequence). The CDR3 reads CASSHRQGRGSPLHF. As DNA, the CDR3 is TGTGCCAGCAGCCACCGACAGGGAAGAGGTTCACCCCTCCACTTT. The complete variable domain, with remaining parts taken from reference TRBV13 and TRBJ1-6, reads AAGVIQSPRHLIKEKRETATLKCYPIPRHDTVYWYQQGPGQDPQFLISFYEKMQSDKGSIPDRFSAQQFSDYHSELNMSSLELGDSALYFCASSHRQGRGSPLHFGNGTRLTVT.

The V gene is TRBV27, the J gene TRBJ2-7; 9 bases fit TRBD2. The CDR3 has 15 residues. Trimming at V came to 4 bases and at J to 1 base, leaving 5 bases not matched to a gene. Per the germline V gene, CDR1 is MNHEY and CDR2 is SMNVEV (reference sequence). The CDR3 sequence is CASSSTSGRSYEQYF. CDR3 nucleotide sequence: TGTGCCAGCAGTTCCACTAGCGGGCGATCCTACGAGCAGTACTTC.

This clone was observed a handful of times. This chain links TRBV7-6 with TRBJ2-3, with TRBD1 identical over 8 bases. V lost 3 bases and J lost 0; bases outside the gene matches: 5. Germline CDR1 reads SGHVS; CDR2 reads FNYEAQ. The CDR3 length is 16 residues. CDR3 nucleotide sequence: TGTGCCAGCAGCTTGCTGCAGGGGGCTAGCACAGATACGCAGTATTTT. Protein product: CASSLLQGASTDTQYF. The variable domain in full, with the rest retrieved from reference TRBV7-6 and TRBJ2-3, is GAGVSQSPRYKVTKRGQDVALRCDPISGHVSLYWYRQALGQGPEFLTYFNYEAQQDKSGLPNDRFSAERPEGSISTLTIQRTEQRDSAMYRCASSLLQGASTDTQYFGPGTRLTVL.

In this sample, this clone turned up once. V usage is TRBV5-1 and J usage is TRBJ1-2; maybe TRBD1 (6 bases). The germline V and J ends were trimmed by 2 bases and 4 bases, with 12 bases remaining between them. The V gene's germline CDR1 is SGHRS and CDR2 YFSETQ. The CDR3 has 14 amino acids. The CDR3 DNA reads as TGCGCCAGCAGCTTACAGGGTGCAGCCTATGGCTACACCTTC. Residues: CASSLQGAAYGYTF.

The chain is built from TRBV6-5 and TRBJ1-2, with D possibly TRBD1 on 6 matching bases. In germline, CDR1 is MNHEY, CDR2 SVGAGI. This CDR3 has 13 residues. The V gene lost 0 bases and the J gene lost 4 bases, with 6 bases spanning the gap. CDR3 amino acids: CASSYSTGYGYTF. The DNA of the CDR3 is TGTGCCAGCAGTTACTCGACAGGCTATGGCTACACCTTC.

This sequence joins TRBV11-2 and TRBJ1-1; 7 positions agree with TRBD1. The CDR3 is 13 amino acids. V lost 1 base and J lost 10; bases outside the gene matches: 6. Germline V gene sequence: CDR1 SGHAT, CDR2 FQNNGV. CDR3 loop: CASSLVVTGVAFF. The CDR3 bases are TGTGCCAGCAGCTTAGTCGTCACAGGGGTAGCTTTCTTT.

The chain joins TRBV18 to TRBJ1-2, with no clear D. This CDR3 comprises 17 residues. Germline CDR1 and CDR2: KGHSH and LQKENI. V lost 1 base and J lost 7, with 22 bases in between. The CDR3 is CASSPQTNTFKEGGYTF. The DNA of the CDR3 is TGTGCCAGCTCACCACAAACGAATACTTTTAAGGAGGGTGGCTACACCTTC.

This chain connects TRBV9 to TRBJ2-2, with 8 bases that match TRBD2. After removal of 0 bases from V and 4 bases from J, the junction contained 8 bases not matched to a gene. This CDR3 has 17 residues. CDR1 is SGDLS and CDR2 is YYNGEE in the germline V gene. CDR3 region: CASSVVGSGTRTGELFF. Here the CDR3 DNA reads TGTGCCAGCAGCGTAGTCGGTAGCGGGACCCGCACCGGGGAGCTGTTTTTT. Filled out from reference TRBV9 and TRBJ2-2, the complete variable domain reads DSGVTQTPKHLITATGQRVTLRCSPRSGDLSVYWYQQSLDQGLQFLIQYYNGEERAKGNILERFSAQQFPDLHSELNLSSLELGDSALYFCASSVVGSGTRTGELFFGEGSRLTVL.

This clone turned up a few times. One end of the junction fails to match germline, which may point to a read error. The CDR3 nucleotides read TGTGCCAGCAGTTGGTCGGGACTAGCGGGGGCCCTGCTCTTC. It encodes CASSWSGLAGALLF. The V gene is TRBV6-2 or TRBV6-3, the J gene TRBJ2-1, with TRBD2 matching over 14 bases. The germline gives CDR1 MNHEY, CDR2 SVGEGT. The CDR3 sequence is 14 residues long.

This chain links TRBV10-2 with TRBJ1-2; D is unresolved. The CDR3 is made up of 15 amino acids. V was shortened by 8 bases and J by 0 bases, with 16 bases between the two germline ends. Germline values: CDR1 WSHSY, CDR2 SAAADI. As DNA, the CDR3 is TGCGCCAGCGGAGGGTCTCCCTGGTCTAACTATGGCTACACCTTC. Translation: CASGGSPWSNYGYTF.

The sample holds a few counts of this clone. The V and J genes are TRBV29-1 and TRBJ2-2; 9 bases line up with TRBD1. The ends lost 6 bases at V and 4 bases at J; junction bases unmatched: 6. This CDR3 comprises 14 residues. Germline values: CDR1 SQVTM, CDR2 ANQGSEA. CDR3 sequence (DNA): TGCAGCGTCCGGGGACAGGGCGGCACCGGGGAGCTGTTTTTT. Residues: CSVRGQGGTGELFF.

The V call is TRBV19, the J call TRBJ1-5; 9 bases are a match to TRBD1. V dropped 7 bases and J dropped 7; count of bases not matched to a gene: 11. The CDR3 contains 15 residues. Germline assignment: CDR1 LNHDA and CDR2 SQIVND (reference sequence). The CDR3 region has the DNA TGTGCCAGTACCACCGCCGGGACAGGGTGGCAGCCCCAGCATTTT. Its translation is CASTTAGTGWQPQHF.

The rearrangement uses TRBV6-1 and TRBJ1-4; D gene uncertain. Between the trimmed V and J ends, which lost 10 bases and 2 bases, there was a span of 14 bases. This CDR3 spans 14 amino acids. CDR1 and CDR2 from the germline V gene are MNHNS and SASEGT. This chain's CDR3 is CATNFLQTNEKLFF. The DNA of the CDR3 is TGTGCCACCAATTTTTTACAGACTAATGAAAAACTGTTTTTT.

This clone was observed a handful of times. The rearrangement joins TRBV6-5 to TRBJ1-6; D gene ambiguous. V was trimmed by 8 bases and J by 9 bases, leaving 11 bases between them. CDR3 length equals 12 residues. In germline, CDR1 is MNHEY, CDR2 SVGAGI. CDR3 sequence (DNA): TGTGCCAGCTTCGACAAGTCTTCACCCCTCCACTTT. The encoded protein is CASFDKSSPLHF.